This passage covers 21 T cell receptor beta chains from one sample sequenced in a study of blood T cell repertoires in COVID-19. The repertoire was sequenced with immunoSEQ multiplex PCR; TCRdb's copy has only in-frame clones and lacks some. The sample shows roughly 160,000 clones, approximately 90% of them seen only once. Sequencing was done on a sample of peripheral blood. These receptors came from a man aged 55 to 69 with acute or convalescent COVID-19.

The rearrangement uses TRBV12-5 and TRBJ2-2, with 7 bases identical to TRBD2. J was trimmed by 0 bases and V by 0 bases; bases with no gene match: 4. The CDR3 consists of 17 residues. Germline V gives CDR1 LGHNT, CDR2 FRNRAP. This chain's CDR3 is CASGLVSGTPNTGELFF. Here the CDR3 DNA reads TGTGCTAGTGGTTTGGTAAGCGGGACCCCGAACACCGGGGAGCTGTTTTTT.

This chain links TRBV24-1 with TRBJ1-6, with D maybe TRBD1 (6 bases). The CDR3 covers 15 residues. Germline-derived CDR1 and CDR2 are KGHDR and SFDVKD. The V end lost 4 bases, the J end lost 5 bases, and 11 bases lay between the germline ends. This CDR3 reads CATSEGTRHNSPLHF. The CDR3 DNA reads TGTGCCACCAGTGAAGGGACAAGACATAATTCACCCCTCCACTTT.

This chain connects TRBV6-1 to TRBJ2-6, with D perhaps matching TRBD1 (5 bases). The germline V gene has CDR1 MNHNS and CDR2 SASEGT. V shed 2 bases and J shed 4 bases, with 21 bases lying between them. The CDR3 contains 19 residues. DNA for the CDR3: TGTGCCAGCAGTGAAAAGGGCCAGGGTGGGCCTAACGGGGCCAACGTCCTGACTTTC. Residues: CASSEKGQGGPNGANVLTF.

V gene TRBV19 combines with J gene TRBJ1-5; tentative D call: TRBD1 (6 bases). V lost 1 base and J 2 bases, leaving 6 bases between the germline ends. CDR3 length equals 14 residues. CDR1 LNHDA and CDR2 SQIVND come from the germline V gene (reference sequence). CDR3 sequence: CASSIGTGNQPQHF. The CDR3 coding sequence is TGTGCCAGTAGTATAGGGACAGGCAATCAGCCCCAGCATTTT.

This sequence joins TRBV6-2 or TRBV6-3 and TRBJ1-1; D is perhaps TRBD1 (5 bases). The V end lost 4 bases, the J end lost 5 bases, and 11 bases lay between the germline ends. The CDR3 has 13 amino acids. Per germline, CDR1 MNHEY and CDR2 SVGEGT. CDR3 loop: CASSWGVRTEAFF. The DNA for the CDR3 is TGTGCCAGCAGTTGGGGCGTCCGGACTGAAGCTTTCTTT.

The chain has TRBV11-2 and TRBJ1-1; TRBD1 aligns across 8 bases. The CDR3 extends over 17 amino acids. Per the germline V gene, CDR1 is SGHAT and CDR2 is FQNNGV. V gave up 2 bases and J gave up 3 bases; unmatched junction bases: 11. CDR3 DNA: TGTGCCAGCAGCTTACCCCGGACAGGGAAGCAGTACACTGAAGCTTTCTTT. This codes for CASSLPRTGKQYTEAFF.

This chain links TRBV5-6 with TRBJ2-7; 12 bases match TRBD2. The germline CDR1 and CDR2 sequences are SGHDT and YYEEEE. This CDR3 contains 14 residues. The V gene end was trimmed by 5 bases and the J gene end by 2 bases; junction bases not matched to a gene: 2. The CDR3 nucleotides are TGTGCCAGCAGGAGGACTAGCGGGGCCTACGAGCAGTACTTC. Encoded protein: CASRRTSGAYEQYF.

In regard to this clone: Other DNA sequences in this sample translate to the same CDR3. The chain joins TRBV3-1 (or the pseudogene TRBV3-2) to TRBJ1-1, with 7 bases matching TRBD1. J lost 2 bases, V lost 4 bases, and 4 bases had no gene match. Germline CDR1 reads LGHDT; CDR2 reads YNNKEL (reference sequence). The CDR3 sequence is 14 residues long. CDR3 sequence: CASSPRQGNTEAFF. DNA of the CDR3: TGTGCCAGCAGCCCCAGACAGGGTAACACTGAAGCTTTCTTT.

The chain couples TRBV5-1 to TRBJ2-1; D gene ambiguous. Germline V lookup: CDR1 SGHRS, CDR2 YFSETQ. V lost 7 bases, J lost 10 bases, and 18 bases lay in between. The CDR3 totals 13 residues. CDR3 nucleotide sequence: TGCGCCAGCCGCGCACAATCGGGTGGGGAGCAGTTCTTC. Protein sequence: CASRAQSGGEQFF. Based on the CDR3 plus reference TRBV5-1 and TRBJ2-1, the full variable domain is KAGVTQTPRYLIKTRGQQVTLSCSPISGHRSVSWYQQTPGQGLQFLFEYFSETQRNKGNFPGRFSGRQFSNSRSEMNVSTLELGDSALYLCASRAQSGGEQFFGPGTRLTVL.

This clone occurred once. The chain is built from TRBV7-3 and TRBJ2-1, with 8 bases lining up with TRBD1. J lost 1 base, V lost 5 bases, and 4 bases had no gene match. The CDR3 has 15 amino acids. Looked up from germline, CDR1 is SGHTA and CDR2 is FQGTGA. CDR3 sequence (DNA): TGTGCCAGCAGCCCACAGGGGGTTTCCTACAATGAGCAGTTCTTC. This translates into CASSPQGVSYNEQFF.

This clone was seen once. The genes are TRBV9 and TRBJ1-4; perhaps TRBD1 as D (5 bases). CDR1 is SGDLS and CDR2 is YYNGEE in the germline V gene. The CDR3 contains 14 residues. Trimming removed 3 bases at V and 4 bases at J, with 10 bases between. CDR3 residues: CASSAQGINEKLFF. CDR3 nucleotide sequence: TGTGCCAGCAGCGCTCAGGGAATTAATGAAAAACTGTTTTTT.

The chain employs TRBV5-8 and TRBJ1-4; 8 bases line up with TRBD1. There are 15 residues in the CDR3. The germline CDR1 and CDR2 sequences are SGHTS and YDEGEE. Germline trimming cut 4 bases from V and 4 bases from J; bases unmatched to any gene: 6. Here the CDR3 reads CASSRGQGGNEKLFF. The CDR3 DNA reads as TGTGCCAGCAGCCGCGGACAGGGTGGTAATGAAAAACTGTTTTTT.

The chain employs TRBV3-1 (or the pseudogene TRBV3-2) and TRBJ2-7; 11 bases match TRBD1. The J segment lost 4 bases and the V segment lost 0 bases, leaving 8 bases of the junction unmatched. Germline assignment: CDR1 LGHDT and CDR2 YNNKEL (reference sequence). The CDR3 totals 17 residues. As DNA, the CDR3 is TGTGCCAGCAGCCAAGATCAATGGACAGGGGGCTGGTACGAGCAGTACTTC. This gives the protein CASSQDQWTGGWYEQYF.

The gene calls are TRBV9 and TRBJ2-5, with TRBD2 matching over 10 bases. The CDR3 runs to 16 residues. CDR1 is SGDLS and CDR2 is YYNGEE in the germline V gene. V lost 4 bases to trimming and J lost 1 base; unmatched junction nucleotides: 7. This chain's CDR3 is CASSPRVAGGQETQYF. Written as DNA, the CDR3 is TGTGCCAGCAGCCCCAGGGTAGCGGGGGGCCAAGAGACCCAGTACTTC.

The rearrangement uses TRBV5-1 and TRBJ2-1; TRBD2 matches 11 bases. After removal of 2 bases from V and 6 bases from J, the junction contained 7 bases not matched to a gene. This CDR3 region has 16 residues. Germline CDR1 reads SGHRS; CDR2 reads YFSETQ. The CDR3 here is CASSLSGTSGLNEQFF. In DNA, the CDR3 is TGCGCCAGCAGCTTATCCGGGACTAGCGGACTCAATGAGCAGTTCTTC.

V gene TRBV9 combines with J gene TRBJ2-1; the D gene is possibly TRBD2 (6 bases). CDR1 is SGDLS, CDR2 YYNGEE, per germline. The V and J ends lost 3 bases and 4 bases respectively, with 20 bases between them. The CDR3 is 17 amino acids. The CDR3 DNA reads TGTGCCAGCAGCGGAAGTAGCCCCTCGGACTATTACAATGAGCAGTTCTTC. Translation: CASSGSSPSDYYNEQFF.

The V call is TRBV30, the J call TRBJ2-7; no firm D call. The CDR3 consists of 16 residues. Germline V gene data show CDR1 as GTSNPN and CDR2 as SVGIG (reference sequence). The V end lost 0 bases, the J end lost 0 bases, and 15 bases lay between the germline ends. The CDR3 nucleotides are TGTGCCTGGAGTGTAGGTGCGGTTCGAAGCTCCTACGAGCAGTACTTC. Its protein product is CAWSVGAVRSSYEQYF.

The chain is built from TRBV27 and TRBJ1-1; TRBD1 aligns across 7 bases. Germline V CDR1 and CDR2: MNHEY, SMNVEV (reference sequence). Germline trimming cut 6 bases from V and 0 bases from J; bases unmatched to any gene: 4. The CDR3 loop spans 14 amino acids. The CDR3 region is CASSLGGVNTEAFF. The CDR3 DNA follows: TGTGCCAGCAGCCTAGGGGGCGTGAACACTGAAGCTTTCTTT.

The rearrangement uses TRBV12-5 and TRBJ2-1; D unresolved. Trimming took 2 bases from V and 10 from J, leaving 12 bases between them. Germline CDR1 LGHNT, CDR2 FRNRAP. The CDR3 consists of 13 residues. The CDR3 here is CASGLFSTGEQFF. The DNA for the CDR3 is TGTGCTAGTGGTTTGTTTTCGACCGGGGAGCAGTTCTTC.

This chain uses TRBV7-3 with TRBJ1-1; maybe TRBD1 (5 bases). V lost 3 bases to trimming and J lost 1 base, with 9 bases between them. Looked up from germline, CDR1 is SGHTA and CDR2 is FQGTGA. The CDR3 totals 14 residues. The CDR3 DNA reads TGTGCCAGCAGCTTGGGGCAAGGGAACACTGAAGCTTTCTTT. Translated, it gives CASSLGQGNTEAFF.

Of note for this clone: Other DNA sequences in this specimen translate into the identical CDR3. V usage is TRBV27 and J usage is TRBJ2-5; D gene unclear. The CDR3 covers 12 residues. Germline V gene data show CDR1 as MNHEY and CDR2 as SMNVEV (reference sequence). Trimming stripped 0 bases from V and 4 bases from J, with 3 bases between. The CDR3 region has the DNA TGTGCCAGCAGTTTATCCGGAGAGACCCAGTACTTC. This sequence encodes CASSLSGETQYF.